This T cell receptor (beta chain) came from a study of early T cells in non-severe SARS-CoV-2 infection (dated by TCRdb to 2020 to 2022). The study in broad terms: Bulk RNA from unsorted whole blood was used for TCR sequencing, so alpha and beta chains could not be paired.

This was a case-control study nested in a cohort of healthcare workers in London, UK, who had nasopharyngeal swab PCR tests and blood samples taken every week. Healthcare workers were enrolled in the week of the UK lockdown, from 23 to 31 March 2020, and were followed every week for up to roughly 16 weeks. The library was obtained by 5' RACE. The data were produced on a NextSeq 500. To correct for sequencing error and PCR bias, the TCR library protocol tagged individual cDNA molecules with unique molecular identifiers. Both TCR alpha and beta chains were sequenced, and tight co-correlation was observed between alpha and beta sequence abundances in each sample. The paper's data handling went like this. Decombinator V4 was used to perform V gene, J gene and CDR3 annotation of TCR sequences. Expanded TCRs were defined as changing significantly between any two time points under a Poisson model with p below 0.0001. TCR abundances were normalised to the total number of TCRs sequenced in each sample and reported as counts per million. MAIT TCRs were defined by TRAV1-2 paired with TRAJ12, TRAJ20 or TRAJ33, and iNKT TCRs by TRAV10 paired with TRAJ18. VDJdb, accessed on 1 November 2021, was searched for TCRs annotated for CMV, EBV and SARS-CoV-2, and TCRs annotated for more than one antigen were excluded. Using fastp trimming at Q25 and MiXCR clonotype assembly, TCRdb reanalyzed the public sequencing data and kept in-frame beta chains. Each record represents a unique CDR3 protein, reported with the most common genes and DNA among its rows. What appears here as the V and J calls and clone size reflects TCRdb's work, not the paper's. Present in this sample are roughly 75,000 distinct CDR3 sequences, 11% of which were seen just once. The ten biggest clones cover approximately 4.8% of the sample.

There are many counts of this clonotype. The antigen this receptor binds is unknown. No base qualities exist here, and no much larger clone lies one base off it. What the work shows at the level of the full study, not this receptor alone: Matching against VDJdb was skewed toward anti-spike CD8 responses, likely underestimated virus-specific expansions, and missed private and CD4 specificities.

V is cut by 4 bases and J by 1 base, and the space between the germline ends is 16 bases. From a lookup of the germline V gene, CDR1 and CDR2 are ENHRY and SYGVKD. From cysteine to phenylalanine, the CDR3 is 16 amino acids long. The entry retains the CDR3 DNA only, 48 bases that are in frame from base 1. Sequencing input: whole blood. The source is an adult who was a healthcare worker with PCR-confirmed SARS-CoV-2 infection or an uninfected control (not recorded which). This receptor chain uses TRBV10-3 and TRBJ1-1; a weak D assignment points to TRBD1 (5 bases agree). The base sequence is TGTGCCATCAGTGGGGGACTCGTGGGTAGGAACACTGAAGCTTTCTTT. Its translation reads: CAISGGLVGRNTEAFF.